The 14 T cell receptor beta chains given below trace back to one sample, sequenced in a study of cytomegalovirus exposure and HLA in healthy donors. Using immunoSEQ multiplex PCR, the repertoire was profiled, and TCRdb retains in-frame clones only, with some absent. The table shows approximately 200,000 clones, with more than 75% occurring only once. The sample taken for sequencing was PBMCs. These receptors were taken from a man younger than 35 in good health and CMV-seropositive.

This clone was seen repeatedly, ten times or more. As DNA, the CDR3 is TGTGCCAGCAGCGCGCGGGACCCCGCGGAGCAGTTCTTC. Protein product: CASSARDPAEQFF. The rearrangement uses TRBV11-3 and TRBJ2-1; D perhaps matches TRBD2 (6 bases). The CDR3 loop spans 13 amino acids. The germline CDR1 and CDR2 sequences are SGHNT and YENEEA. Trimming removed 5 bases from V and 10 bases from J, with 15 bases in between.

The gene calls are TRBV28 and TRBJ2-7; tentatively, D is TRBD1 (6 bases). The CDR3 contains 15 residues. The germline gives CDR1 MDHEN, CDR2 SYDVKM. V lost 4 bases, J lost 5 bases, and 18 bases lay in between. The CDR3 loop is CASSSRQVNVDEQYF. The CDR3 DNA reads TGTGCCAGCAGTTCAAGACAGGTAAATGTGGACGAGCAGTACTTC.

The table lists this clone with many counts. The genes are TRBV7-9 and TRBJ1-4, with 7 bases fitting TRBD1. Looked up from germline, CDR1 is SEHNR and CDR2 is FQNEAQ (reference sequence). Germline trimming cut 0 bases from V and 7 bases from J; bases unmatched to any gene: 2. The CDR3 is made up of 14 amino acids. The CDR3 sequence is CASSLARQGEKLFF. CDR3 DNA sequence: TGTGCCAGCAGCTTAGCGCGACAGGGTGAAAAACTGTTTTTT.

V usage is TRBV4-3 and J usage is TRBJ1-1; D remains ambiguous. CDR3 length: 14 amino acids. Trimming stripped 1 base from V and 3 bases from J, with 9 bases between. The V gene's germline CDR1 is LGHNA and CDR2 YSLEER. CDR3 sequence reads: CASSQAVGYTEAFF. The CDR3 DNA reads TGCGCCAGCAGCCAAGCAGTTGGCTACACTGAAGCTTTCTTT.

The V and J genes are TRBV29-1 and TRBJ1-2; D gene unclear. In germline, CDR1 is SQVTM, CDR2 ANQGSEA. Trimming stripped 0 bases from V and 4 bases from J, with 12 bases between. The CDR3 is 14 residues long. The CDR3 loop is CSVEDAPGGYGYTF. As DNA, the CDR3 is TGCAGCGTTGAAGATGCCCCAGGTGGCTATGGCTACACCTTC.

The V and J genes are TRBV9 and TRBJ2-5, with D possibly being TRBD1 (5 bases). The V and J ends lost 0 bases and 3 bases respectively, with 6 bases between them. Germline loops: CDR1 SGDLS, CDR2 YYNGEE. The CDR3 covers 13 residues. CDR3 sequence reads: CASSVVGEETQYF. The CDR3 nucleotides are TGTGCCAGCAGCGTAGTAGGGGAAGAGACCCAGTACTTC.

V gene TRBV25-1 combines with J gene TRBJ1-2, with D perhaps matching TRBD1 (5 bases). This CDR3 region has 15 residues. Trimming pared 1 base from V and 3 bases from J, leaving 12 bases between. Germline V CDR1 and CDR2: MGHDK, SYGVNS. The CDR3 loop is CASSEWKGLDYGYTF. CDR3 DNA: TGTGCCAGCAGTGAATGGAAGGGGTTGGACTATGGCTACACCTTC.

The chain combines TRBV27 with TRBJ2-7, with 9 bases aligning to TRBD1. This CDR3 has 17 amino acids. The germline CDR1 and CDR2 sequences are MNHEY and SMNVEV (reference sequence). The ends lost 2 bases at V and 0 bases at J; junction bases unmatched: 8. CDR3 in DNA: TGTGCCAGCAGTTTACCGACCGGGACAGGGAGCTCCTACGAGCAGTACTTC. Amino acids: CASSLPTGTGSSYEQYF.

The chain joins TRBV2 to TRBJ1-1, with D hard to call. Germline CDR1 is SNHLY and CDR2 is FYNNEI. V was trimmed by 4 bases and J by 3 bases, leaving 9 bases between them. The CDR3 loop spans 13 amino acids. The CDR3: CASSGLWDTEAFF. The CDR3 DNA is TGTGCCAGCAGTGGACTCTGGGACACTGAAGCTTTCTTT. The full variable domain, with the rest looked up from reference TRBV2 and TRBJ1-1, is EPEVTQTPSHQVTQMGQEVILRCVPISNHLYFYWYRQILGQKVEFLVSFYNNEISEKSEIFDDQFSVERPDGSNFTLKIRSTKLEDSAMYFCASSGLWDTEAFFGQGTRLTVV.

The chain combines TRBV4-2 with TRBJ2-6; the D gene is possibly TRBD1 (5 bases). This CDR3 comprises 18 residues. The germline V gene encodes CDR1 LGHNA and CDR2 YNFKEQ. The V gene lost 1 base and the J gene lost 0 bases, with 13 bases spanning the gap. CDR3 nucleotide sequence: TGTGCCAGCAGCCAAGTTCAGGGTATCGACTCTGGGGCCAACGTCCTGACTTTC. It specifies CASSQVQGIDSGANVLTF.

This clone was counted a single time. The chain joins TRBV5-6 to TRBJ2-1; D perhaps matches TRBD2 (6 bases). Germline CDR1 SGHDT, CDR2 YYEEEE. CDR3 length: 15 residues. V was pared by 0 bases and J by 3 bases, with 10 bases between. In DNA form, the CDR3 reads TGTGCCAGCAGCTTGGAGGAGGGCCGCTACAATGAGCAGTTCTTC. Amino acid sequence: CASSLEEGRYNEQFF.

The rearrangement links TRBV9 to TRBJ2-7, with a weak D call TRBD2 (7 bases). V lost 3 bases and J lost 2, with 15 bases in between. Germline values: CDR1 SGDLS, CDR2 YYNGEE. CDR3 length: 15 residues. The CDR3: CASSEGGGRAYEQYF. CDR3 sequence (DNA): TGTGCCAGCAGCGAAGGGGGGGGCAGGGCCTACGAGCAGTACTTC.

The V and J genes are TRBV27 and TRBJ2-5, with TRBD1 matching over 8 bases. The CDR3 consists of 15 residues. Germline V CDR1 and CDR2: MNHEY, SMNVEV (reference sequence). With 2 bases clipped from V and 5 bases from J, the junction kept 7 bases outside the gene matches. CDR3 protein: CASSLDRGYSETQYF. In nucleotides, the CDR3 is TGTGCCAGCAGTTTAGACAGGGGATATTCGGAGACCCAGTACTTC.

The chain couples TRBV5-1 to TRBJ2-7; D is possibly TRBD2 (6 bases). The V end lost 3 bases, the J end lost 2 bases, and 15 bases lay between the germline ends. The length of the CDR3 is 15 residues. Germline CDR1 reads SGHRS; CDR2 reads YFSETQ. This CDR3 is CASSSGRGLTYEQYF. As DNA, the CDR3 is TGCGCCAGCAGCTCGGGGCGGGGCCTCACCTACGAGCAGTACTTC.